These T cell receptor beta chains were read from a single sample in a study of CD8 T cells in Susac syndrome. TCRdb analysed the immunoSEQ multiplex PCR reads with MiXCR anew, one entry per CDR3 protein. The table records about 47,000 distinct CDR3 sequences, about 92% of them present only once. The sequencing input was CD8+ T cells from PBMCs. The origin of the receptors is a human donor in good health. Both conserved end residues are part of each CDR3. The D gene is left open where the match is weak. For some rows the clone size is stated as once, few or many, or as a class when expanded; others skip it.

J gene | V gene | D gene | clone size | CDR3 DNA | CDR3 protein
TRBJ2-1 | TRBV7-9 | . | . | TGTGCCAGCAGCCCTTATCCGAGCTCCTACAATGAGCAGTTCTTC | CASSPYPSSYNEQFF
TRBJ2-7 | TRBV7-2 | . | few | TGTGCCAGCAGCCTAACGCCCGGGGTCGGGACCTACGAGCAGTACTTC | CASSLTPGVGTYEQYF
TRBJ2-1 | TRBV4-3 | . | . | TGCGCCAGCAGCCACCAACCGTCAAGCGTAGCAAACAATGAGCAGTTCTTC | CASSHQPSSVANNEQFF
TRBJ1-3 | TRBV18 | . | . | TGTGCCAGCTCACCTCTTCCAGGGGAAGGTGAGGGAAACACCATATATTTT | CASSPLPGEGEGNTIYF
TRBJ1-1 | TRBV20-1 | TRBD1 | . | TGCAGTGCTAGAGATAGGGCAGGGGGGAACACTGAAGCTTTCTTT | CSARDRAGGNTEAFF
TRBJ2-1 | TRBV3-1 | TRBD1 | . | TGTGCCAGCAGCCGGACGACAGGGGTTGGGGTAAACGGAGCCTCCTACAATGAGCAGTTCTTC | CASSRTTGVGVNGASYNEQFF
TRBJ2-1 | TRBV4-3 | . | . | TGCGCCAGCAGCCAGAGGGGCAGGGGCCCCGAAGCCGTTTTCTACAATGAGCAGTTCTTC | CASSQRGRGPEAVFYNEQFF
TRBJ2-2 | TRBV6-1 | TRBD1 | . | TGTGCCAGCAGGTCTCCTACCGGGACAGGGGGCTCTACGAACACCGGGGAGCTGTTTTTT | CASRSPTGTGGSTNTGELFF
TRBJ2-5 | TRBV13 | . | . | TGTGCCAGCAGCTTAGTGGACTTCGGCACGGAGACCCAGTACTTC | CASSLVDFGTETQYF
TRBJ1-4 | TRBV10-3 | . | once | TGTGCCATCAGTGAACACAGGCGACCTCTTGAAAAACTGTTTTTT | CAISEHRRPLEKLFF
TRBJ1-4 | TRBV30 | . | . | TGTGCCTGGAGCGCTGGGGGTGAAAAACTGTTTTTT | CAWSAGGEKLFF
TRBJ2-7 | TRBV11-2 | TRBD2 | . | TGTGCCAGCAGCTTAGGACCGGGACTAGCAAGCGAGCAGTACTTC | CASSLGPGLASEQYF